This T cell receptor beta chain is drawn from a study of blood T cells in healthy people across ages. Regarding the study as a whole: The long-lived group displayed more naive CD4+ cells, plus higher diversity, than the aged donors did. Unsorted PBMC material precluded a definitive naive versus antigen-experienced comparison.

In regard to this clonotype: The antigen is unknown.

The use of a sample-barcoded 5' primer and a J-beta primer mix characterized a second PCR of about 6 to 11 cycles. One entry per CDR3 protein, called by TCRdb with MiXCR from the 5' RACE reads. In the table there are 730,000 or so distinct CDR3 sequences, 40% to 45% of which are singletons. Germline assignment: CDR1 SGHAT and CDR2 FQNNGV. CDR3 length equals 17 residues. V gene TRBV11-2 combines with J gene TRBJ2-1; D not resolved. The J call may be in error: the DNA end matches TRBJ2-7 better. The clonotype originates from an elderly man in good health. The sequenced sample consisted of blood. The CDR3 spells CASSLDRIGLIDYEQYF. The CDR3 DNA is TGTGCCAGCAGCTTAGATCGTATCGGGCTGATCGACTACGAGCAGTACTTC.